This T cell receptor (beta chain) was captured by sequencing in a study of shared clonotypes between healthy human individuals. In the naive CD8 group, cells lacked CD45RO and were positively selected for CCR7, so terminally differentiated effector memory CD45RA+ cells were left out. Generated by immunoSEQ multiplex PCR, the TCRdb table keeps only in-frame clones and is missing some. The table lists about 2,100,000 clones, roughly 91% of them singletons. V dropped 5 bases and J dropped 1 base, with 18 bases sitting between them. Germline-derived CDR1 and CDR2 are SGHVS and FQNEAQ. The CDR3 runs to 16 residues.

The source is a man between 18 and 29 years old in good health. Some clones in this sample may be carry-over from other donors' samples. This chain joins TRBV7-8 and TRBJ2-7, with D possibly being TRBD1 or TRBD2 (5 bases each). Sequencing input: naive CD8+ T cells from PBMCs. CDR3 amino acids: CASSLLTGRTSYEQYF. Here the CDR3 DNA reads TGTGCCAGCAGCCTGCTGACGGGACGGACATCCTACGAGCAGTACTTC.